These T cell receptor beta chains were read from a single sample in a study of regulatory T cells in long-lasting Graves disease. TCRdb processed the multiplex PCR reads anew with MiXCR; each CDR3 protein has one entry. The sample consists of a few hundred thousand distinct CDR3 sequences, 13% of them appearing once. These data also formed part of another study, on T cells in Graves' hyperthyroidism and ophthalmopathy.

The input for sequencing was peripheral blood mononuclear cells (PBMCs), taken at new diagnosis, from a patient treated with antithyroid drugs. These receptors originate from a man aged 25-45 years with Graves disease. CDR3s include the opening cysteine and the closing phenylalanine or tryptophan. A D gene is named only where the DNA matches it firmly. Clone size is given for some rows only: seen once, a few or many times, or a class if the clone is expanded.

clone_size: many
v_call: TRBV2
d_call: -
j_call: TRBJ2-4
cdr3_nt: TGTGCCAGCAGTGAAACAGGCATGGAAGGCAAAAACATTCAGTACTTC
cdr3_aa: CASSETGMEGKNIQYF

clone_size: many
v_call: TRBV5-1
d_call: TRBD2
j_call: TRBJ2-3
cdr3_nt: TGCGCCAGCAGCGCTGTAGAGGCTAGCGGCCCAGATACGCAGTATTTT
cdr3_aa: CASSAVEASGPDTQYF

clone_size: many
v_call: TRBV2
d_call: TRBD1
j_call: TRBJ1-2
cdr3_nt: TGTGCCGCCCCAGGACAGGGGGTGGACTATGGCTACACCTTC
cdr3_aa: CAAPGQGVDYGYTF

clone_size: few
v_call: TRBV7-9
d_call: TRBD1
j_call: TRBJ2-7
cdr3_nt: TGTGCCAGCAGCTTAGGGACAGGATGCGAGCAGTACTTC
cdr3_aa: CASSLGTGCEQYF

clone_size: -
v_call: TRBV5-1
d_call: TRBD1
j_call: TRBJ2-1
cdr3_nt: TGCGCCAGCAGCACAATAGGGACAGGGACTAATGAGCAGTTCTTC
cdr3_aa: CASSTIGTGTNEQFF

clone_size: -
v_call: TRBV24-1
d_call: -
j_call: TRBJ1-5
cdr3_nt: TGTGCCACCAGTGATTCCAGGGACCCCAATCAGCCCCAGCATTTT
cdr3_aa: CATSDSRDPNQPQHF

clone_size: many
v_call: TRBV27
d_call: TRBD1
j_call: TRBJ1-2
cdr3_nt: TGTGCCAGCAGTCGGGACAGTCTATCGGGGGGCTACACCTTC
cdr3_aa: CASSRDSLSGGYTF

clone_size: few
v_call: TRBV24-1
d_call: TRBD1
j_call: TRBJ2-3
cdr3_nt: TGTGCCACCAGTGATGGACCCGGACAGGGGGCGCGGAAGTGGAGCACAGATACGCAGTATTTT
cdr3_aa: CATSDGPGQGARKWSTDTQYF

clone_size: -
v_call: TRBV20-1
d_call: -
j_call: TRBJ2-4
cdr3_nt: TGCAGTGCTAGAGAGGGCAGCGCCCTGGCCAAAAACATTCAGTACTTC
cdr3_aa: CSAREGSALAKNIQYF

clone_size: many
v_call: TRBV5-1
d_call: TRBD1
j_call: TRBJ2-2
cdr3_nt: TGCGCCAGCAGCCCGGGGACAGGGAACCCCGGGGAGCTGTTTTTT
cdr3_aa: CASSPGTGNPGELFF

clone_size: many
v_call: TRBV12-3/TRBV12-4
d_call: TRBD2
j_call: TRBJ2-3
cdr3_nt: TGTGCCAGCAGCCCGCGGGGGGGGGGCACAGATACGCAGTATTTT
cdr3_aa: CASSPRGGGTDTQYF

clone_size: many
v_call: TRBV2
d_call: -
j_call: TRBJ2-3
cdr3_nt: TGTGCCAGCGGTCTCGGGGGTCATGGAGATACGCAGTATTTT
cdr3_aa: CASGLGGHGDTQYF

clone_size: many
v_call: TRBV6-2/TRBV6-3
d_call: -
j_call: TRBJ2-7
cdr3_nt: TGTGCCAGCAGTTACTCCGCAGGGCGCTCCTACGAGCAGTACTTC
cdr3_aa: CASSYSAGRSYEQYF

clone_size: many
v_call: TRBV6-2/TRBV6-3
d_call: -
j_call: TRBJ2-7
cdr3_nt: TGTGCCAGCAGTTCTCCTGACTCAAGCTACGAGCAGTACTTC
cdr3_aa: CASSSPDSSYEQYF

clone_size: many
v_call: TRBV18
d_call: -
j_call: TRBJ2-3
cdr3_nt: TGTGCCAGCTCCCCAGACTCCCTGGGTACGCAGTATTTT
cdr3_aa: CASSPDSLGTQYF

clone_size: many
v_call: TRBV6-1
d_call: TRBD1
j_call: TRBJ1-5
cdr3_nt: TGTGCCAGCACCCAGGGGGCAGGTCAGCCCCAGCATTTT
cdr3_aa: CASTQGAGQPQHF

clone_size: few
v_call: TRBV3-1
d_call: TRBD2
j_call: TRBJ2-7
cdr3_nt: TGTGCCAGCAGCCAAAAAAAGCAAGCGGGAGCGCAGTACTTC
cdr3_aa: CASSQKKQAGAQYF

clone_size: few
v_call: TRBV12-3/TRBV12-4
d_call: TRBD2
j_call: TRBJ2-2
cdr3_nt: TGTGCCAGCAGTTTAGGGGCTAGCGGAATGCCCACCGGGGAGCTGTTTTTT
cdr3_aa: CASSLGASGMPTGELFF

clone_size: many
v_call: TRBV24-1
d_call: -
j_call: TRBJ2-1
cdr3_nt: TGTGCCACCAGTGATTTGCGCCAGGGGTTTCCAACCTACAATGAGCAGTTCTTC
cdr3_aa: CATSDLRQGFPTYNEQFF

clone_size: many
v_call: TRBV27
d_call: -
j_call: TRBJ1-4
cdr3_nt: TGTGCCAGCAGTTTGCGGGGATCTAGGGAAAAACTGTTTTTT
cdr3_aa: CASSLRGSREKLFF

clone_size: many
v_call: TRBV2
d_call: -
j_call: TRBJ1-1
cdr3_nt: TGTGCCAGCAGTAATGACAGGAACACTGAAGCTTTCTTT
cdr3_aa: CASSNDRNTEAFF

clone_size: few
v_call: TRBV20-1
d_call: -
j_call: TRBJ1-1
cdr3_nt: TGCAGTGCTACGGACAGAAGGGTCACTGAAGCTTTCTTT
cdr3_aa: CSATDRRVTEAFF

clone_size: many
v_call: TRBV29-1
d_call: TRBD2
j_call: TRBJ2-2
cdr3_nt: TGCAGCGCCAGGGGACTAGCGGGAGAAAGGAGGACCGGGGAGCTGTTTTTT
cdr3_aa: CSARGLAGERRTGELFF

clone_size: -
v_call: TRBV5-1
d_call: TRBD2
j_call: TRBJ2-2
cdr3_nt: TGCGCCAGCAGCTTCAACCCGGGACTAGCGGGAGTGTGGACCGGGGAGCTGTTTTTT
cdr3_aa: CASSFNPGLAGVWTGELFF

clone_size: many
v_call: TRBV6-1
d_call: -
j_call: TRBJ1-1
cdr3_nt: TGTGCCAGCAGCCCCTCAGGAGACCGGAACACTGAAGCTTTCTTT
cdr3_aa: CASSPSGDRNTEAFF

clone_size: many
v_call: TRBV2
d_call: -
j_call: TRBJ2-7
cdr3_nt: TGTGCCAGCAGTGAGCAGGGTAAGGACGAGCAGTACTTC
cdr3_aa: CASSEQGKDEQYF

clone_size: many
v_call: TRBV3-1
d_call: TRBD2
j_call: TRBJ2-1
cdr3_nt: TGTGCCAGCAGCCATTGGTCTAGCGGGAACAATGAGCAGTTCTTC
cdr3_aa: CASSHWSSGNNEQFF

clone_size: -
v_call: TRBV20-1
d_call: TRBD2
j_call: TRBJ2-5
cdr3_nt: TGCAGTGCGCGACGACTAGCGGCAGTTCAAGAGACCCAGTACTTC
cdr3_aa: CSARRLAAVQETQYF

clone_size: many
v_call: TRBV19
d_call: -
j_call: TRBJ2-7
cdr3_nt: TGTGCCAGTAGTATCACCAGGGCTCCCTCCTACGAGCAGTACTTC
cdr3_aa: CASSITRAPSYEQYF

clone_size: -
v_call: TRBV20-1
d_call: TRBD2
j_call: TRBJ2-1
cdr3_nt: TGCAGTGCGACGCTAGCGGGACCCTACAATGAGCAGTTCTTC
cdr3_aa: CSATLAGPYNEQFF

clone_size: many
v_call: TRBV6-1
d_call: TRBD2
j_call: TRBJ2-5
cdr3_nt: TGTGCCAGCAGATCCTACAGCGGGAGGGCCGGAGAGACCCAGTACTTC
cdr3_aa: CASRSYSGRAGETQYF

clone_size: -
v_call: TRBV15
d_call: -
j_call: TRBJ2-5
cdr3_nt: TGTGCCACCAGCAGAGGGAAACAGGGTGGGCAAGAGACCCAGTACTTC
cdr3_aa: CATSRGKQGGQETQYF

clone_size: many
v_call: TRBV28
d_call: -
j_call: TRBJ2-7
cdr3_nt: TGTGCCAGCAGTGTGACAGGAGCTTTAACCTACGAGCAGTACTTC
cdr3_aa: CASSVTGALTYEQYF

clone_size: -
v_call: TRBV29-1
d_call: -
j_call: TRBJ2-5
cdr3_nt: TGCAGCGTTGAAGTCCCGATTTGGGGCAAAGAGACCCAGTACTTC
cdr3_aa: CSVEVPIWGKETQYF

clone_size: few
v_call: TRBV5-6
d_call: -
j_call: TRBJ2-7
cdr3_nt: TGTGCCAGCAGCTTGGCCCCCTCAATCTACGAGCAGTACTTC
cdr3_aa: CASSLAPSIYEQYF

clone_size: many
v_call: TRBV12-3/TRBV12-4
d_call: TRBD2
j_call: TRBJ2-1
cdr3_nt: TGTGCCAGCAGCGGGACTAGCGGGGACAATGAGCAGTTCTTC
cdr3_aa: CASSGTSGDNEQFF

clone_size: many
v_call: TRBV12-3/TRBV12-4
d_call: TRBD1
j_call: TRBJ1-5
cdr3_nt: TGTGCCAGCAAAGACAGGGGAGGTCAGCCCCAGCATTTT
cdr3_aa: CASKDRGGQPQHF

clone_size: -
v_call: TRBV10-3
d_call: -
j_call: TRBJ2-7
cdr3_nt: TGTGCCATCAGTGACAGACAGGACGAGCAGTACTTC
cdr3_aa: CAISDRQDEQYF

clone_size: few
v_call: TRBV13
d_call: -
j_call: TRBJ2-3
cdr3_nt: TGTGCCAGCAGCTTCGGCAGAAGCACAGATACGCAGTATTTT
cdr3_aa: CASSFGRSTDTQYF

clone_size: -
v_call: TRBV12-3/TRBV12-4
d_call: TRBD2
j_call: TRBJ2-2
cdr3_nt: TGTGCCAGCAGTTTATACGGGACTAGCGGGACTAACACCGGGGAGCTGTTTTTT
cdr3_aa: CASSLYGTSGTNTGELFF

clone_size: -
v_call: TRBV24-1
d_call: -
j_call: TRBJ2-5
cdr3_nt: TGTGCCACCAGTGCATTCGAGGGGGAGACCCAGTACTTC
cdr3_aa: CATSAFEGETQYF

clone_size: few
v_call: TRBV4-1
d_call: TRBD2
j_call: TRBJ2-7
cdr3_nt: TGCGCCAGCAGCCATAGCGGGAGATTCTACGAGCAGTACTTC
cdr3_aa: CASSHSGRFYEQYF

clone_size: -
v_call: TRBV7-8
d_call: TRBD2
j_call: TRBJ2-1
cdr3_nt: TGTGCCAGCGGATTCGGACCGGGACTAGCGGACAATGAGCAGTTCTTC
cdr3_aa: CASGFGPGLADNEQFF